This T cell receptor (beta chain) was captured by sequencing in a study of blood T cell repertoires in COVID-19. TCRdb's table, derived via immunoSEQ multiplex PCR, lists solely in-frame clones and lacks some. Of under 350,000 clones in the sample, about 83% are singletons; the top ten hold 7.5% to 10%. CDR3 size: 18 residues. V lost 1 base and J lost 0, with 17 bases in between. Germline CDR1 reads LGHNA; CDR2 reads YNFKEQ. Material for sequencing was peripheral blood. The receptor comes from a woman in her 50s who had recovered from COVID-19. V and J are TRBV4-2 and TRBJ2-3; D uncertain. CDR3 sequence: CASSQALHGSGSTDTQYF. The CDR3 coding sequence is TGTGCCAGCAGCCAAGCGCTCCACGGATCCGGGAGCACAGATACGCAGTATTTT.